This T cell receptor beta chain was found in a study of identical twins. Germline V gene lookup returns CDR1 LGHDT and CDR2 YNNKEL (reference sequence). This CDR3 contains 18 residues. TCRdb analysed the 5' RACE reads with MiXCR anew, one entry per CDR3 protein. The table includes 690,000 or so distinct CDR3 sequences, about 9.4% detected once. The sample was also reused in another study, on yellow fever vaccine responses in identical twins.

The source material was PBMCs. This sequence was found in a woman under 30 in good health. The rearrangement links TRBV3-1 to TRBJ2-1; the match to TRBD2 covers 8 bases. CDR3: CTISTHTGGLSSYNEQFF. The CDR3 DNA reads TGTACCATCAGCACACATACGGGGGGGCTGAGCTCCTACAATGAGCAGTTCTTC.